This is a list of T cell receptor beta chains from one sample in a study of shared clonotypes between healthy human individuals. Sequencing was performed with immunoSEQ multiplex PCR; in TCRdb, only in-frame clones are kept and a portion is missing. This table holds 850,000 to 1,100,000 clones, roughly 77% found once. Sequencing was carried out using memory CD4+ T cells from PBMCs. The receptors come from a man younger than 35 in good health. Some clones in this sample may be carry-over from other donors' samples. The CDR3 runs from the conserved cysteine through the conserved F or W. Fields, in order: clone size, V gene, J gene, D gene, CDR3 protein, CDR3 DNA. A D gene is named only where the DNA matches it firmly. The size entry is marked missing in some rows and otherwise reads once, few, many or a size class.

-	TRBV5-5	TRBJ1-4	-	CASRAGGLVEKLFF	TGTGCCAGCAGAGCTGGGGGTCTGGTGGAAAAACTGTTTTTT
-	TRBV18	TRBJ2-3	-	CASSPSQTVPSTDTQYF	TGTGCCAGCTCACCAAGTCAAACCGTCCCTAGCACAGATACGCAGTATTTT
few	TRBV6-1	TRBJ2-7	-	CASSEIGTTSYEQYF	TGTGCCAGCAGTGAAATAGGGACAACCTCCTACGAGCAGTACTTC
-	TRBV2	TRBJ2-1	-	CASTITLEQFF	TGTGCCAGTACCATTACGTTGGAGCAGTTCTTC
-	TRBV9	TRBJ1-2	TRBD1	CASSVDVQGARYGYTF	TGTGCCAGCAGCGTAGATGTTCAGGGGGCGAGGTATGGCTACACCTTC
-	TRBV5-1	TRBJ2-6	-	CASSPRLGGRQAAFSGANVLTF	TGCGCCAGCAGCCCCCGATTAGGTGGGCGACAGGCAGCCTTCTCTGGGGCCAACGTCCTGACTTTC
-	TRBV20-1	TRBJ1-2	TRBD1	CSARAGGGYTF	TGCAGTGCTAGGGCAGGGGGAGGCTACACCTTC
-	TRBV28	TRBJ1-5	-	CASTPKDRNPYWHF	TGTGCCAGCACCCCAAAAGACAGGAATCCCTATTGGCATTTT
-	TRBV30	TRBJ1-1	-	CAWRGGNTEAFF	TGTGCCTGGAGGGGGGGGAACACTGAAGCTTTCTTT
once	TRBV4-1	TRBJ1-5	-	CASSQDQAGKQPQHF	TGCGCCAGCAGCCAAGATCAGGCGGGGAAACAGCCCCAGCATTTT
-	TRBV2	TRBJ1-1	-	CASRLYGTGNTEAFF	TGTGCCAGCAGACTCTATGGGACGGGGAACACTGAAGCTTTCTTT
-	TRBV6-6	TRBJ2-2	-	CASSYRTGELFF	TGTGCCAGCAGTTACCGGACCGGGGAGCTGTTTTTT
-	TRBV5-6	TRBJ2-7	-	CASSQDTGNTYEQYF	TGTGCCAGCAGCCAGGATACGGGTAACACCTACGAGCAGTACTTC
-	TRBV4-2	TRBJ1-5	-	CASILLTVQGMDQPQHF	TGTGCCAGCATCCTACTTACGGTCCAGGGGATGGATCAGCCCCAGCATTTT
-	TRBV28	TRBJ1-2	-	CASSLEQGGYTF	TGTGCCAGCAGTTTAGAACAGGGAGGCTACACCTTC
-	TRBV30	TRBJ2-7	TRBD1	CAWAGQGAREQYF	TGTGCCTGGGCGGGACAGGGGGCGCGGGAGCAGTACTTC
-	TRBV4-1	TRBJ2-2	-	CASSQEGRGRRGELFF	TGCGCCAGCAGCCAAGAAGGGCGAGGCAGACGGGGGGAGCTGTTTTTT
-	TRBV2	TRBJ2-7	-	CASSEDRAAQYF	TGTGCCAGCAGTGAAGACAGGGCGGCGCAGTACTTC
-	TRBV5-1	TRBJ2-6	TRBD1	CASSPQGALGGANVLTF	TGCGCCAGCAGCCCTCAGGGGGCGCTGGGGGGGGCCAACGTCCTGACTTTC
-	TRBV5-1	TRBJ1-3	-	CASSLESPGNTIYF	TGCGCCAGCAGCTTAGAGTCCCCTGGAAACACCATATATTTT
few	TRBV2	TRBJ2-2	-	CASSEESLAGELFF	TGTGCCAGCAGTGAGGAATCTCTAGCCGGGGAGCTGTTTTTT
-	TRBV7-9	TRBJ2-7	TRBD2	CASSPGGSIYEQYF	TGTGCCAGCAGTCCGGGCGGGAGTATCTACGAGCAGTACTTC
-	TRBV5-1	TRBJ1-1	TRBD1	CASSDRGGTEAFF	TGCGCCAGCAGCGACAGGGGAGGGACTGAAGCTTTCTTT
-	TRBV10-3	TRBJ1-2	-	CAISESGGEDYGYTF	TGTGCCATCAGTGAGTCAGGGGGAGAGGACTATGGCTACACCTTC
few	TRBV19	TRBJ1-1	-	CASSIRERAEAFF	TGTGCCAGTAGTATCCGGGAACGGGCTGAAGCTTTCTTT
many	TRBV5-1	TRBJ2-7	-	CASSLDEDNEQYF	TGCGCCAGCAGCTTGGACGAGGATAACGAGCAGTACTTC
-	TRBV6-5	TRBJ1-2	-	CASSYSPGYYGYTF	TGTGCCAGCAGTTACTCACCGGGATACTATGGCTACACCTTC
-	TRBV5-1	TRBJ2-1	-	CASSLGGSQGDEQFF	TGCGCCAGCAGCTTGGGTGGCTCGCAGGGAGATGAGCAGTTCTTC
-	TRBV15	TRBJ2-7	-	CATSRVVRGEQYF	TGTGCCACCAGCAGAGTTGTCCGCGGCGAGCAGTACTTC
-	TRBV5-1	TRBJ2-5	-	CASSLEQEGTQYF	TGCGCCAGCAGCTTGGAGCAGGAGGGGACCCAGTACTTC
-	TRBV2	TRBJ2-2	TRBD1	CASSVPGGNTGELFF	TGTGCCAGCAGTGTCCCAGGGGGAAACACCGGGGAGCTGTTTTTT
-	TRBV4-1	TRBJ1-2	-	CASSRTGIEDYGYTF	TGCGCCAGCAGCCGAACAGGGATCGAGGACTATGGCTACACCTTC
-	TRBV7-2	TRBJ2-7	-	CASSPRRTNPYEQYF	TGTGCCAGCAGCCCGCGAAGGACTAACCCCTACGAGCAGTACTTC
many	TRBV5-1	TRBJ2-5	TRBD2	CASGEGGRETQYF	TGCGCCAGCGGGGAAGGCGGGAGGGAGACCCAGTACTTC
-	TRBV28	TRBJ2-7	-	CASIGAGNSYEQYF	TGTGCCAGCATAGGGGCTGGGAACTCCTACGAGCAGTACTTC
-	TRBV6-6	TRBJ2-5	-	CASSPGEETQYF	TGTGCCAGCAGTCCGGGAGAAGAGACCCAGTACTTC
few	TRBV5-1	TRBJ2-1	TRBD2	CASSLTSGSVEQFF	TGCGCCAGCAGCTTGACTAGCGGGAGTGTTGAGCAGTTCTTC
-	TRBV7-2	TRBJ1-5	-	CASSYAGDQPQHF	TGTGCCAGCAGCTATGCAGGAGATCAGCCCCAGCATTTT
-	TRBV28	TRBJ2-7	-	CASSPRDLLEQYF	TGTGCCAGCAGTCCCCGGGACTTACTCGAGCAGTACTTC